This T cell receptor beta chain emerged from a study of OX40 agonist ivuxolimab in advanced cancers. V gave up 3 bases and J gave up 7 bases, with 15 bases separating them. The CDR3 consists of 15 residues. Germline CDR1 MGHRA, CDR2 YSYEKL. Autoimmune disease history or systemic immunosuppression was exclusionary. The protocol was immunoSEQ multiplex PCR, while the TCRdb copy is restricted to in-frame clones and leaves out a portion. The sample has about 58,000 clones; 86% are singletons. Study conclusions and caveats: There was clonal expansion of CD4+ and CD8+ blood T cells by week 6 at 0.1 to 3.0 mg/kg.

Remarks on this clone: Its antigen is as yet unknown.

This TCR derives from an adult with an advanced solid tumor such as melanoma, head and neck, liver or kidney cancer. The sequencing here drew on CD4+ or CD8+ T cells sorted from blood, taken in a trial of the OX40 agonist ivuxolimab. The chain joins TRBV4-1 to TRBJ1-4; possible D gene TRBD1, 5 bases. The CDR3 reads CASSQMGQGSEKLFF. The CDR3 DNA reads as TGCGCCAGCAGCCAGATGGGGCAGGGTAGTGAAAAACTGTTTTTT.